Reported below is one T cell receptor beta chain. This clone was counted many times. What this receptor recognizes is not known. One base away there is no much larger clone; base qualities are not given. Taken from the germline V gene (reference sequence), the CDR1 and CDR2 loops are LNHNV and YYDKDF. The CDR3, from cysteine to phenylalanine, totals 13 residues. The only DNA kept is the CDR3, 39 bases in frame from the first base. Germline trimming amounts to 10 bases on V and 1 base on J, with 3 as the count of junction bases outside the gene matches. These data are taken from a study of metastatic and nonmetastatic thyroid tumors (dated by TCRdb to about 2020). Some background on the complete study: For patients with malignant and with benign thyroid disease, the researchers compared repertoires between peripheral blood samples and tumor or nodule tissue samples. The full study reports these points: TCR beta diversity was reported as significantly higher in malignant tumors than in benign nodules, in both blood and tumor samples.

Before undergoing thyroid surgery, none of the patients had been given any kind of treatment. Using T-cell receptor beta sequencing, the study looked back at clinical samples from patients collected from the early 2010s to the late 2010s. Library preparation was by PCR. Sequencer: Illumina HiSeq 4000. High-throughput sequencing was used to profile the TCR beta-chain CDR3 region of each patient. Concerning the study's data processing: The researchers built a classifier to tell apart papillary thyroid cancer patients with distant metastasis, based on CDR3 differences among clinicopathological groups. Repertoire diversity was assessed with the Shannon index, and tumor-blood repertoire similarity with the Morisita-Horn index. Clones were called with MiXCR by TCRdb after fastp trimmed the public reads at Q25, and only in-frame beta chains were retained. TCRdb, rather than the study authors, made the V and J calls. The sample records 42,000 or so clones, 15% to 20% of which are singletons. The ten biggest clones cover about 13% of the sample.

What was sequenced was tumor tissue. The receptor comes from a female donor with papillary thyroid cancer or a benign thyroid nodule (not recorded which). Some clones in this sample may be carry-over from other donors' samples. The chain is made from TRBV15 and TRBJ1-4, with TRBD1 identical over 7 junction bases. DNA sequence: TGTGCCAGCCGACAGGGAACTAATGAAAAACTGTTTTTT. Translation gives CASRQGTNEKLFF.